This T cell receptor (beta chain) was observed in a study of identical twins. In germline, CDR1 is LGHDT, CDR2 YNNKEL (reference sequence). V lost 0 bases, J lost 3 bases, and 12 bases lay in between. The CDR3 extends over 16 amino acids. One entry per CDR3 protein results from TCRdb running MiXCR on the 5' RACE reads. Here the sample spans fewer than 650,000 distinct CDR3 sequences, roughly 7.1% being singletons. These data also featured in a second study, about yellow fever vaccine responses in identical twins.

The V and J genes are TRBV3-1 and TRBJ2-1; D possibly uses TRBD1 or TRBD2 (5 bases each). The material sequenced was PBMCs. This receptor was obtained from a woman aged 18 to 35 in good health. The chain's CDR3 is CASSQEGEVFYNEQFF. For the CDR3, the DNA is TGTGCCAGCAGCCAAGAGGGGGAAGTCTTCTACAATGAGCAGTTCTTC.